These T cell receptor beta chains were read from a single sample in a study of blood T cell repertoires in COVID-19. TCRdb's table, derived via immunoSEQ multiplex PCR, lists solely in-frame clones and lacks some. The sample holds around 130,000 clones, over 75% seen once. The material sequenced was peripheral blood. The receptors derive from a man in his 60s with acute or convalescent COVID-19. The CDR3 runs from the conserved cysteine through the conserved F or W. The order of the fields is V gene, clone size, J gene, D gene, CDR3 DNA, CDR3 protein. The D gene is left open where the match is weak. Part of the rows lack a size; the others show once, few, many or a class for expanded clones.

TRBV5-6	once	TRBJ2-1	TRBD2	TGTGCCAGCAGCTTGAGAACACTAGCGGGAGGTGATGAGCAGTTCTTC	CASSLRTLAGGDEQFF
TRBV11-2	NA	TRBJ2-1	NA	TGTGCCAGCAGCTCGGCGGGTTGGGGTGGGAATGAGCAGTTCTTC	CASSSAGWGGNEQFF
TRBV5-1	NA	TRBJ2-5	TRBD1	TGCGCCAGCAGCTTGGGGACAGGGGAGGAGACCCAGTACTTC	CASSLGTGEETQYF
TRBV27	few	TRBJ1-5	NA	TGTGCCAGCAGGCCTGGGGGCGGTCAGCCCCAGCATTTT	CASRPGGGQPQHF
TRBV28	NA	TRBJ2-7	TRBD2	TGTGCCAGCAGCCGCGGGAGGTCCTCCTACGAGCAGTACTTC	CASSRGRSSYEQYF
TRBV5-1	NA	TRBJ2-3	NA	TGCGCCAGCAGCTTGGCAGGCAGGGCCCAAGATACGCAGTATTTT	CASSLAGRAQDTQYF
TRBV4-2	NA	TRBJ2-4	TRBD2	TGTGCCAGCAGCCAAGATGGCCGACTAGCGGGCCTCAGGGGGGCCAAAAACATTCAGTACTTC	CASSQDGRLAGLRGAKNIQYF
TRBV7-2	few	TRBJ1-2	NA	TGTGCCAGCAGCTTTGGATCAGGGAACTATGGCTACACCTTC	CASSFGSGNYGYTF
TRBV2	once	TRBJ1-5	TRBD1	TGTGCCAGCAGTGAGAACAGGGGTGACAATCAGCCCCAGCATTTT	CASSENRGDNQPQHF
TRBV29-1	NA	TRBJ2-7	TRBD2	TGCAGCGGGAGGACTAGTGGATCCTACGAGCAGTACTTC	CSGRTSGSYEQYF
TRBV5-4	few	TRBJ1-4	NA	TGTGCCAGCAGCTTAGGGGGAGGGGGTGCAACTAATGAAAAACTGTTTTTT	CASSLGGGGATNEKLFF
TRBV27	NA	TRBJ2-1	TRBD2	TGTGCCAGCAGTCTCTCCCTAGCGGGAAGAGGCAATGAGCAGTTCTTC	CASSLSLAGRGNEQFF
TRBV10-1	NA	TRBJ2-3	TRBD2	TGCGCCAGCAGTGAAGTGGGGGGGGTCACAGATACGCAGTATTTT	CASSEVGGVTDTQYF
TRBV7-9	NA	TRBJ1-1	NA	TGTGCCAGCAGCTTAATCGGCCGGGGGGATGAAGCTTTCTTT	CASSLIGRGDEAFF
TRBV5-1	NA	TRBJ2-7	TRBD2	TGCGCCAGCAGGTCTGAGCGGGAGGGCCAATACGAGCAGTACTTC	CASRSEREGQYEQYF
TRBV7-2	NA	TRBJ2-5	NA	TGTGCCAGCAGGTCTCAAGAGACCCAGTACTTC	CASRSQETQYF
TRBV5-6	NA	TRBJ2-5	NA	TGTGCCAGCAGCTATTACAGCGGGGAGACCCAGTACTTC	CASSYYSGETQYF
TRBV10-3	NA	TRBJ2-7	NA	TGTGCCATCAGTCGGGACTACGAGCAGTACTTC	CAISRDYEQYF
TRBV4-2	NA	TRBJ2-7	TRBD1	TGTGCCAGCAGCCATGGATTGGCACAGGGGGCCGGCGAGCAGTACTTC	CASSHGLAQGAGEQYF
TRBV7-2	NA	TRBJ2-5	TRBD2	TGTGCCAGCAGCCCAGGGACTAGCAGGAAAGAGACCCAGTACTTC	CASSPGTSRKETQYF
TRBV20-1	NA	TRBJ1-4	NA	TGCAGTGCCAGTGACCAACGGGAAAAACTGTTTTTT	CSASDQREKLFF
TRBV18	NA	TRBJ2-7	TRBD1	TGTGCCAGCTCATCGGGACAGGGCTACGAGCAGTACTTC	CASSSGQGYEQYF
TRBV4-2	once	TRBJ2-5	NA	TGTGCCAGCAGCCAAGATTATGGTAGCAAAGAGACCCAGTACTTC	CASSQDYGSKETQYF
TRBV10-3	NA	TRBJ1-1	NA	TGTGCCATCAGTGAGGAGGCGAACACTGAAGCTTTCTTT	CAISEEANTEAFF
TRBV5-1	NA	TRBJ2-5	TRBD1	TGCGCCAGCAGCTTGGGAGGGACAGGCCAAGAGACCCAGTACTTC	CASSLGGTGQETQYF
TRBV24-1	NA	TRBJ1-2	TRBD1	TGTGCCACCAGTGACCTGAACAGGGGTGCTGGCTACACCTTC	CATSDLNRGAGYTF
TRBV2	NA	TRBJ2-2	NA	TGCGGCCAGGGCCAATTCACCGGGGAGCTGTTTTTT	CGQGQFTGELFF
TRBV6-6	NA	TRBJ2-5	NA	TGTGCCACCGTACCCGGGGGTTTTAGGGAGACCCAGTACTTC	CATVPGGFRETQYF
TRBV12-3/TRBV12-4	few	TRBJ1-2	NA	TGTGCCAGCAGTTCGTCGAACTATGGCTACACCTTC	CASSSSNYGYTF
TRBV2	NA	TRBJ1-6	TRBD1	TGTGCCAGCTACACAGGGGCGAGGAGAGAATCACCCCTCCACTTT	CASYTGARRESPLHF
TRBV27	once	TRBJ1-1	TRBD1	TGTGCCAGCAGTCTCCGGACAGGCCCAGCTGAAGCTTTCTTT	CASSLRTGPAEAFF
TRBV27	few	TRBJ2-7	NA	TGTGCCTCAGGGAAACCCGAGCAGTACTTC	CASGKPEQYF
TRBV27	NA	TRBJ2-2	NA	TGTGCCAGCAGTTCAGACAGGTTCACCGGGGAGCTGTTTTTT	CASSSDRFTGELFF
TRBV28	NA	TRBJ2-2	NA	TGTGCCAGCAACCCCACAGTAACCCGGGAGCTGTTTTTT	CASNPTVTRELFF
TRBV29-1	NA	TRBJ1-6	NA	TGCAGCGTTGGAGAGGCAGCACAGGGTTCACCCCTCCACTTT	CSVGEAAQGSPLHF
TRBV7-9	NA	TRBJ2-5	NA	TGTGCCAGCAGCTTAGTCGGGCAAGAGACCCAGTACTTC	CASSLVGQETQYF
TRBV2	NA	TRBJ2-5	NA	TGTGCCAGCAGTGAACAAGCGTTTGAGACCCAGTACTTC	CASSEQAFETQYF
TRBV27	NA	TRBJ1-4	NA	TGTGCCAGCAGTCCCCCGACAGAAGGAAAACTGTTTTTT	CASSPPTEGKLFF
TRBV5-1	NA	TRBJ2-7	TRBD2	TGCGCCAGCAGCTTACGGGGGACTAGCGGGGGAGGCTACGAGCAGTACTTC	CASSLRGTSGGGYEQYF
TRBV7-2	NA	TRBJ2-7	TRBD2	TGTGCCAGCAGCTTAGTTTGGGAGGGCGAGCAGTACTTC	CASSLVWEGEQYF
TRBV19	NA	TRBJ1-2	NA	TGTGCCAGTAGTACGGGGGAATACTATGGCTACACCTTC	CASSTGEYYGYTF
TRBV18	few	TRBJ1-1	NA	TGTGCCAGCTCACCCGGACAGCCGAACACTGAAGCTTTCTTT	CASSPGQPNTEAFF
TRBV6-5	NA	TRBJ2-3	TRBD2	TGTGCCAGCCAACTAGCGGGAGGAACAGATACGCAGTATTTT	CASQLAGGTDTQYF
TRBV12-3/TRBV12-4	NA	TRBJ1-1	NA	TGTGCCAGCAGTTTAAACTCTCCCACTGAAGCTTTCTTT	CASSLNSPTEAFF
TRBV3-1/TRBV3-2	NA	TRBJ2-5	TRBD2	TGTGCCAGCAGCCAAGTACTAGCGGGAGGGCCGGGGGAAGAGACCCAGTACTTC	CASSQVLAGGPGEETQYF
TRBV28	NA	TRBJ1-1	NA	TGTGCCAGCAGTCCGCCTGACGTGGGGCCCCAATGGGGAGCTTTCTTT	CASSPPDVGPQWGAFF
TRBV7-6	NA	TRBJ2-1	TRBD2	TGTGCCAGCAGTTCGACTAGCGGGAGCATCCGGAGCTCCTACAATGAGCAGTTCTTC	CASSSTSGSIRSSYNEQFF